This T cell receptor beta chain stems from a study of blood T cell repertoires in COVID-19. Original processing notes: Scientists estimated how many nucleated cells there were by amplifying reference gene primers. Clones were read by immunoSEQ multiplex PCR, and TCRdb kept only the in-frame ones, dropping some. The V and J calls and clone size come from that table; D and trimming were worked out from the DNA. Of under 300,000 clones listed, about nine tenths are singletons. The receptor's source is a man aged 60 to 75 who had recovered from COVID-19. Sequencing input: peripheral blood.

CDR3 residues: CASSVVTGGRGYTF. CDR3 in DNA: TGTGCCAGCAGCGTAGTAACAGGGGGGCGAGGCTACACCTTC. V and J are TRBV9 and TRBJ1-2; TRBD1 agrees at 8 bases. V lost 0 bases to trimming and J lost 8 bases; unmatched junction nucleotides: 6. Germline V gene data show CDR1 as SGDLS and CDR2 as YYNGEE. This CDR3 comprises 14 residues.